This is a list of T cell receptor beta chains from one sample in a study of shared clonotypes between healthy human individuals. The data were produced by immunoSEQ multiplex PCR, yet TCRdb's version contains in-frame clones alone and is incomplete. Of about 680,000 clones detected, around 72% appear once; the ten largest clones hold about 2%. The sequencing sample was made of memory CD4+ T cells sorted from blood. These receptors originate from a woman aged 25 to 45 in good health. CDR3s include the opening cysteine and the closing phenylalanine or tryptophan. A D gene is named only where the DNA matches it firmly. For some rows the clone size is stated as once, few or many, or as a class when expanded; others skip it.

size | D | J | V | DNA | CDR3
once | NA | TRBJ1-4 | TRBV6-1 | TGTGCCAGCAGTGGATACCGGGCGCAAGGTGAAAAACTGTTTTTT | CASSGYRAQGEKLFF
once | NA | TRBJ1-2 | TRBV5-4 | TGTGCCAGCAGTACCGGTCCTAACTATGGCTACACCTTC | CASSTGPNYGYTF
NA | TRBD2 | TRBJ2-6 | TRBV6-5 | TGTGCCAGCGACCACGCGGGGGCTGGGGCCAACGTCCTGACTTTC | CASDHAGAGANVLTF
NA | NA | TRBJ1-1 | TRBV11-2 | TGTGCCAGCAGTAACGGACGGAACACTGAAGCTTTCTTT | CASSNGRNTEAFF
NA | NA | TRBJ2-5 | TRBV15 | TGTGCCACCAGCAGAGATATTGGGGATGGGGAGACCCAGTACTTC | CATSRDIGDGETQYF
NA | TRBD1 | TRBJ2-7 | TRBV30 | TGTGCCAGCCCCGCCTGGGACAGGCGTTACTACGAGCAGTACTTC | CASPAWDRRYYEQYF
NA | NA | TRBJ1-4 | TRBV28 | TGTGCCAGCAAGGGAGGGGACACTGGTAATGAAAAACTGTTTTTT | CASKGGDTGNEKLFF
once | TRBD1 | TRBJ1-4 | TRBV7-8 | TGTGCCAGCAGCTCCGGACAGGGTGTTGAACTGTTTTTT | CASSSGQGVELFF
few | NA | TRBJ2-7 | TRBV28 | TGTGCCAGCAGTCTGACAGATTCCTACGAGCAGTACTTC | CASSLTDSYEQYF
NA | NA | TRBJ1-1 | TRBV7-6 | TGTGCCAGCAGCCTACAACCGAACACTGAAGCTTTCTTT | CASSLQPNTEAFF
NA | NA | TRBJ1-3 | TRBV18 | TGTGCCAGCTCACCACCATCGAGGGCTGGAAACACCATATATTTT | CASSPPSRAGNTIYF
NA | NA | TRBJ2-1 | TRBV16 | TGTGCCAGCAGCCCGCCCTCCTACAATGAGCAGTTCTTC | CASSPPSYNEQFF
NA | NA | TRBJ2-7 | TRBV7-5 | TGTGTCAGAAGCCTATACCGGACAGCTTTATCCTACGAGCAGTACTTC | CVRSLYRTALSYEQYF
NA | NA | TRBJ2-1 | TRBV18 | TGTGCCAGCTCACCCCCGGTAGGTGGGAGAGGGATGGATGAGCAGTTCTTC | CASSPPVGGRGMDEQFF
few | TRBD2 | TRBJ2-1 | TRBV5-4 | TGTGCCAGCAGCTTGGGACTAGCGGTAAGCTCCTACAATGAGCAGTTCTTC | CASSLGLAVSSYNEQFF
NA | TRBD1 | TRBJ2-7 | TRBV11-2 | TGTGCCAGCAGCTTTTACGGGACAGCCCCCCACGAGCAGTACTTC | CASSFYGTAPHEQYF
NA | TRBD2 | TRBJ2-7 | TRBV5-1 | TGCGCCAGCAGCCCCCGGACTAGCGGGAGCTCCTACGAGCAGTACTTC | CASSPRTSGSSYEQYF
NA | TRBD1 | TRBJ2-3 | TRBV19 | TGTGCCAGTAGAGATACAGGGGGTGGCACAGATACGCAGTATTTT | CASRDTGGGTDTQYF
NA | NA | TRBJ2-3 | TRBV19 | TGTGCCAGTAGGGGACGGTGGGGAGATACGCAGTATTTT | CASRGRWGDTQYF
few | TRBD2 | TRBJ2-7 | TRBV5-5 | TGTGCCAGCAGCGCCCGGGACTACACCTCCTACGAGCAGTACTTC | CASSARDYTSYEQYF
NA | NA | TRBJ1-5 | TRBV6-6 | TGTGCCAGCAGTCAGGCAGGGGTCGGCAATCAGCCCCAGCATTTT | CASSQAGVGNQPQHF
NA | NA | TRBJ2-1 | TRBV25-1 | TGTGCCAGCAGTCCAGCCTCAATACTCTACAATGAGCAGTTCTTC | CASSPASILYNEQFF
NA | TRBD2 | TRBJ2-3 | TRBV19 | TGTGCCAGTAGTATAGAGTCTCGGCTAGCGGGAGTAAGGGGTACGCAGTATTTT | CASSIESRLAGVRGTQYF
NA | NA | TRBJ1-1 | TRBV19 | TGTGCCAGTAGTATAGAAGGGCTGGGGACTGAAGCTTTCTTT | CASSIEGLGTEAFF
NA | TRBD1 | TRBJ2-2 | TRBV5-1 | TGCGCCAGCAGCTTCAGACAGGGGGACACCGGGGAGCTGTTTTTT | CASSFRQGDTGELFF
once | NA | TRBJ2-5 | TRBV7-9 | TGTGCCAGCAGCTTTCTTATGGAGACCCAGTACTTC | CASSFLMETQYF
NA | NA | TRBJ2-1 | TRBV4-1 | TGCGCCAGCAGCCAAGAATGGAGGGTGAACTCCTACAATGAGCAGTTCTTC | CASSQEWRVNSYNEQFF
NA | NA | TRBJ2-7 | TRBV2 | TGTGCCAGCGCAACAGGGAGGTCGTTATACGAGCAGTACTTC | CASATGRSLYEQYF
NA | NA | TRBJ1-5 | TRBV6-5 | TGTGCCAGCAGTTTTGCAGGGAACCAGCCCCAGCATTTT | CASSFAGNQPQHF
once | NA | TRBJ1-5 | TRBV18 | TGTGCCAGCTCACCTCAGGCGGGGAATCAGCCCCAGCATTTT | CASSPQAGNQPQHF
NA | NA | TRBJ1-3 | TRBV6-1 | TGTGCCAGCAGCACCAACAGGGTTCTCGGAAACACCATATATTTT | CASSTNRVLGNTIYF
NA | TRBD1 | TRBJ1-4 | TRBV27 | TGTGCCAGCAGTTTATCGGGGGACAGGGGTGAAAAACTGTTTTTT | CASSLSGDRGEKLFF
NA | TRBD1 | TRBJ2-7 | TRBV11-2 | TGTGCCAGCAGCATCAGGGGGCAGTCGACAACCTACGAGCAGTACTTC | CASSIRGQSTTYEQYF
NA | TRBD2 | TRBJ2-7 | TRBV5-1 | TGCGCCAGCAGCTTGGCCGCCGGGGGGAACTACGAGCAGTACTTC | CASSLAAGGNYEQYF
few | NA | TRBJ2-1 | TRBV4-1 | TGCGCCAGCAGCCTTAGCGAGACTTTCAATGAGCAGTTCTTC | CASSLSETFNEQFF
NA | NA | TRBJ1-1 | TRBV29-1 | TGCAGCGTTGCTTTCACGAACACTGAAGCTTTCTTT | CSVAFTNTEAFF
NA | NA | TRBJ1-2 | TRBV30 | TGTGCCTGGAGCCCAGGTGGGCAGGCCCGCCACTACACCTTC | CAWSPGGQARHYTF
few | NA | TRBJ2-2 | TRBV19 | TGTGCCAGTAGTATCGTAGTTTACACCGGGGAGCTGTTTTTT | CASSIVVYTGELFF
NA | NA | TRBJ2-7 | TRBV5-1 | TGCGCCAGCAGCTTGGTCCTTGCCGGAGATAGCTCCTACGAGCAGTACTTC | CASSLVLAGDSSYEQYF
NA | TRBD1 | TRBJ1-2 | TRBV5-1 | TGCGCCAGCAGCGGGGAGAGACAGGGATCTGCTAACTATGGCTACACCTTC | CASSGERQGSANYGYTF
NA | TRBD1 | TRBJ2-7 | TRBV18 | TGTGCCAGCTCACCACACGGGACAGGGGTCTACGAGCAGTACTTC | CASSPHGTGVYEQYF
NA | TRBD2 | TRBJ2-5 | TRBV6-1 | TGTGCCAGCAGTCGCGGGACTAGCGGGCAAGAGACCCAGTACTTC | CASSRGTSGQETQYF
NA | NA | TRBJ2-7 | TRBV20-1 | TGCAGTGCTGCCCCCGCGTACGAGCAGTACTTC | CSAAPAYEQYF
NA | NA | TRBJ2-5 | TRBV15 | TGTGCCACCAGCAAGTTCGTGGAAGAGACCCAGTACTTC | CATSKFVEETQYF
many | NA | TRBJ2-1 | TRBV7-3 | TGTGCCAGCAGCCTGAGGGGACTTGCCGCATACAATGAGCAGTTCTTC | CASSLRGLAAYNEQFF
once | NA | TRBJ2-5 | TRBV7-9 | TGTGCCAGCAGCTTAGGGACTACTCAAGAGACCCAGTACTTC | CASSLGTTQETQYF